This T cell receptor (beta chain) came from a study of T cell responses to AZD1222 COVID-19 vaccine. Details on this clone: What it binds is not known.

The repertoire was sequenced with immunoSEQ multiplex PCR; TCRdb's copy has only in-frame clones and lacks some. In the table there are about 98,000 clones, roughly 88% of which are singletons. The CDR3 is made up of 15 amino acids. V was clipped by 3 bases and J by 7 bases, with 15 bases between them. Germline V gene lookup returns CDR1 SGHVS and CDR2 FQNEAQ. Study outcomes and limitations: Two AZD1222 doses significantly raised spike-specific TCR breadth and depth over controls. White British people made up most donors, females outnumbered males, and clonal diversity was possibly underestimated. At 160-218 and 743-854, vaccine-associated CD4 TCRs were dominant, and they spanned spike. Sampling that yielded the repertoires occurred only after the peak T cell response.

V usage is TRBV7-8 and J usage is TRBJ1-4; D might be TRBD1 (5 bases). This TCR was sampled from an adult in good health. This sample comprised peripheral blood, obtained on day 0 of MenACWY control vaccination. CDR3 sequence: CASSFGGAPGEKLFF. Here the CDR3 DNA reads TGTGCCAGCAGCTTTGGAGGGGCGCCGGGTGAAAAACTGTTTTTT. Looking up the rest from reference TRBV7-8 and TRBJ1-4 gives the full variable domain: GAGVSQSPRYKVAKRGQDVALRCDPISGHVSLFWYQQALGQGPEFLTYFQNEAQLDKSGLPSDRFFAERPEGSVSTLKIQRTQQEDSAVYLCASSFGGAPGEKLFFGSGTQLSVL.